The 27 T cell receptor beta chains given below trace back to one sample, sequenced in a study of cytomegalovirus exposure and HLA in healthy donors. Profiling relied on immunoSEQ multiplex PCR, and the TCRdb table lists in-frame clones only, not all of them. Counted here are some 150,000 clones, roughly 89% occurring once; the ten biggest clones make up roughly 4.5%. Sequencing was carried out using PBMCs. These receptors were taken from a man in his late teens or twenties in good health and CMV-seropositive.

V gene TRBV28 combines with J gene TRBJ1-4, with D possibly TRBD1 on 5 matching bases. From germline, CDR1 is MDHEN and CDR2 SYDVKM. This CDR3 comprises 14 residues. Trimming took off 5 bases at V and 8 bases at J, with 15 bases between the two ends. CDR3 in amino acids: CASSQDGGKEKLFF. CDR3 nucleotide sequence: TGTGCCAGCAGTCAGGACGGGGGAAAAGAAAAACTGTTTTTT.

The rearrangement uses TRBV7-8 and TRBJ2-1; 7 bases fit TRBD2. CDR3 length: 16 residues. The germline CDR1 and CDR2 sequences are SGHVS and FQNEAQ. The V gene end was trimmed by 1 base and the J gene end by 2 bases; junction bases not matched to a gene: 5. Here the CDR3 DNA reads TGTGCCAGCAGCTTAGTGGCGGGAGAGGCCTACAATGAGCAGTTCTTC. Its translation is CASSLVAGEAYNEQFF.

The chain combines TRBV2 with TRBJ2-4; TRBD1 is a possible D gene (6 bases). V was clipped by 3 bases and J by 16 bases, with 22 bases between them. The germline gives CDR1 SNHLY, CDR2 FYNNEI. The CDR3 runs to 14 residues. This chain's CDR3 is CASSEGAGISSGYF. DNA for the CDR3: TGTGCCAGCAGTGAGGGGGCCGGGATTTCAAGCGGTTACTTC.

The genes are TRBV5-1 and TRBJ1-2; no clear D gene. The CDR3 consists of 15 residues. Looked up from germline, CDR1 is SGHRS and CDR2 is YFSETQ. Trimming pared 0 bases from V and 4 bases from J, leaving 13 bases between. The CDR3 DNA follows: TGCGCCAGCAGCTTGGGGCGGAGCTCGCTCTATGGCTACACCTTC. Its translation: CASSLGRSSLYGYTF.

The chain joins TRBV30 to TRBJ1-6; D unresolved. The CDR3 has 13 amino acids. Germline lookup yields CDR1 GTSNPN and CDR2 SVGIG (reference sequence). Trimming pared 1 base from V and 10 bases from J, leaving 11 bases between. CDR3 sequence: CAWSAGPRSPLHF. The CDR3 DNA reads TGTGCCTGGAGTGCTGGGCCCCGCTCACCCCTCCACTTT.

This clone was seen only once. The V and J genes are TRBV29-1 and TRBJ1-1, with D tentatively TRBD1 (6 bases). V lost 8 bases and J lost 0, with 13 bases in between. Germline V lookup: CDR1 SQVTM, CDR2 ANQGSEA. This CDR3 comprises 13 residues. The CDR3 reads CSSSTGLNTEAFF. CDR3 DNA sequence: TGCAGCTCTTCGACAGGCTTGAACACTGAAGCTTTCTTT. Full variable domain (missing parts from reference TRBV29-1 and TRBJ1-1): SAVISQKPSRDICQRGTSLTIQCQVDSQVTMMFWYRQQPGQSLTLIATANQGSEATYESGFVIDKFPISRPNLTFSTLTVSNMSPEDSSIYLCSSSTGLNTEAFFGQGTRLTVV.

The J gene is TRBJ1-4, the V gene TRBV15, with D perhaps TRBD1 (6 bases). V lost 0 bases, J lost 4 bases, and 24 bases lay in between. Per germline, CDR1 LNHNV and CDR2 YYDKDF (reference sequence). The CDR3 runs 20 residues. Here the CDR3 reads CATSRDLLGQTRGINEKLFF. The CDR3 coding sequence is TGTGCCACCAGCAGAGATCTACTTGGACAGACACGGGGAATTAATGAAAAACTGTTTTTT.

The chain couples TRBV6-1 to TRBJ2-1, with D possibly matching TRBD2 (7 bases). The CDR3 is made up of 15 amino acids. Trimming shortened V by 6 bases and J by 0 bases, and 12 bases separated the two germline ends. Germline lookup yields CDR1 MNHNS and CDR2 SASEGT. The CDR3, as DNA: TGTGCCAGCAGCCGAGGGGGGGCCTCCTACAATGAGCAGTTCTTC. The encoded protein is CASSRGGASYNEQFF.

The V call is TRBV18, the J call TRBJ2-3; TRBD1 agrees at 8 bases. Germline V CDR1 and CDR2: KGHSH, LQKENI. The CDR3 consists of 14 residues. J lost 6 bases, V lost 6 bases, and 8 bases had no gene match. The DNA of the CDR3 is TGTGCCAGCTCCCCGACAGGGGCGGCTGATACGCAGTATTTT. This gives the protein CASSPTGAADTQYF.

This chain links TRBV6-5 with TRBJ1-6; D is unresolved. CDR3 length: 13 residues. V was shortened by 5 bases and J by 9 bases, with 11 bases between the two germline ends. Per the germline V gene, CDR1 is MNHEY and CDR2 is SVGAGI. CDR3 in DNA: TGTGCCAGCAGTCCCCGGTTCGGTTCACCCCTCCACTTT. Encoded protein: CASSPRFGSPLHF.

The chain uses TRBV6-1 and TRBJ1-2, with 8 bases fitting TRBD1. V shed 4 bases and J 6 bases; nucleotides not matched to a gene: 10. Germline CDR1 and CDR2: MNHNS and SASEGT. The CDR3 extends over 15 amino acids. The DNA of the CDR3 is TGTGCCAGCAGTGCGCGGGACAGGAGGTTTCATGGCTACACCTTC. It translates to CASSARDRRFHGYTF.

Note on this clone: At the DNA level, this CDR3 is encoded by other sequences in the same sample as well. The chain recombines TRBV28 with TRBJ2-5; 8 bases are shared with TRBD2. Germline V CDR1 and CDR2: MDHEN, SYDVKM. This CDR3 comprises 14 residues. V trimming: 4 bases; J trimming: 5 bases; junction bases outside the gene matches: 6. The CDR3 sequence is CASSSGGPRETQYF. For the CDR3, the DNA is TGTGCCAGCAGTTCGGGGGGGCCAAGGGAGACCCAGTACTTC.

CDR3 amino acids: CASSVGTGGDTQYF. CDR3 DNA: TGTGCCAGCAGTGTCGGGACAGGGGGAGATACGCAGTATTTT. The chain couples TRBV6-4 to TRBJ2-3; 11 bases line up with TRBD1. Per the germline V gene, CDR1 is MRHNA and CDR2 is SNTAGT. J lost 5 bases, V lost 4 bases, and 2 bases had no gene match. CDR3 length equals 14 residues.

This clone was seen just once. V and J are TRBV9 and TRBJ2-3; D is perhaps TRBD1 (5 bases). Germline V gives CDR1 SGDLS, CDR2 YYNGEE. Trimming removed 3 bases at V and 2 bases at J, with 13 bases between. There are 15 residues in the CDR3. The CDR3 loop reads CASSASGLDTDTQYF. The CDR3 DNA sequence: TGTGCCAGCAGCGCATCAGGGTTGGACACAGATACGCAGTATTTT.

This clone was picked up one time. The chain combines TRBV5-1 with TRBJ2-7; maybe TRBD1 (5 bases). CDR3 length equals 12 residues. V was trimmed by 3 bases and J by 2 bases, leaving 6 bases between them. The germline V gene encodes CDR1 SGHRS and CDR2 YFSETQ. CDR3 in DNA: TGCGCCAGCAGCTCGGACACCTACGAGCAGTACTTC. Its translation: CASSSDTYEQYF.

This chain joins TRBV2 and TRBJ2-1; D is possibly TRBD2 (5 bases). V lost 7 bases and J lost 5, with 15 bases in between. This CDR3 spans 14 amino acids. The V gene's germline CDR1 is SNHLY and CDR2 FYNNEI. Written as DNA, the CDR3 is TGTGCCAGCACCTCAGCGCCTAGCCACAATGAGCAGTTCTTC. Its translation: CASTSAPSHNEQFF.

J is TRBJ1-1 and V is TRBV28; D is unresolved. In germline, CDR1 is MDHEN, CDR2 SYDVKM. The CDR3 spans 15 residues. Trimming shortened V by 5 bases and J by 0 bases, and 13 bases separated the two germline ends. This chain's CDR3 is CASSHLEPMNTEAFF. CDR3 nucleotide sequence: TGTGCCAGCAGTCACCTCGAGCCGATGAACACTGAAGCTTTCTTT.

The DNA of the CDR3 is TGTGCCAGCAGCAAAAACCTCCCGCGATACTATGGCTACACCTTC. Encoded protein: CASSKNLPRYYGYTF. The chain combines TRBV21-1 with TRBJ1-2. TRBV21-1 is noted as a pseudogene. CDR3 length equals 15 residues.

The CDR3 nucleotides read TGTGCCAGCAGTATCAGGGTGTATAATTCACCCCTCCACTTT. It codes for CASSIRVYNSPLHF. The V call is TRBV6-6, the J call TRBJ1-6; D possibly corresponds to TRBD1 (5 bases). The CDR3 extends over 14 amino acids. V was clipped by 5 bases and J by 4 bases, with 9 bases between them. Per germline, CDR1 MNHNY and CDR2 SVGAGI (reference sequence).

The V call is TRBV28, the J call TRBJ2-1; no firm D call. Trimming removed 9 bases from V and 6 bases from J, with 18 bases in between. This CDR3 has 14 amino acids. Germline CDR1 reads MDHEN; CDR2 reads SYDVKM. CDR3 DNA sequence: TGTGCCAGTGAATCCCACGACGGGTTCAATGAGCAGTTCTTC. Translated, it gives CASESHDGFNEQFF.

The chain has TRBV4-1 and TRBJ1-1, with 7 bases identical to TRBD1. Germline CDR1 is MGHRA and CDR2 is YSYEKL. The V segment lost 1 base and the J segment 1 base; nucleotides outside the gene matches: 9. This CDR3 contains 17 residues. The chain's CDR3 is CASSQASEGGKNTEAFF. The DNA of the CDR3 is TGCGCCAGCAGCCAAGCAAGTGAAGGGGGCAAGAACACTGAAGCTTTCTTT.

The chain joins TRBV6-5 to TRBJ2-1; maybe TRBD2 (6 bases). Germline lookup yields CDR1 MNHEY and CDR2 SVGAGI. Trimming cost V 2 bases and J 3 bases, with 11 bases left between them. The CDR3 totals 15 residues. CDR3: CASSYGGEHYNEQFF. DNA for the CDR3: TGTGCCAGCAGTTACGGAGGGGAACACTACAATGAGCAGTTCTTC.

The chain carries TRBV29-1 and TRBJ1-4, with 9 bases fitting TRBD1. Trimming at V came to 5 bases and at J to 6 bases, leaving 7 bases not matched to a gene. Germline CDR1 is SQVTM and CDR2 is ANQGSEA. The CDR3 is 14 residues long. CDR3: CSVIRDRDDEKLFF. The CDR3 DNA follows: TGCAGCGTTATCCGGGACAGGGATGATGAAAAACTGTTTTTT.

CDR3: CASSFGQTTNEKLFF. CDR3 in DNA: TGTGCCAGCAGCTTCGGACAGACGACGAATGAAAAACTGTTTTTT. The genes are TRBV7-9 and TRBJ1-4, with a possible D match to TRBD1 (6 bases). V shed 3 bases and J shed 5 bases, with 13 bases lying between them. Germline V CDR1 and CDR2: SEHNR, FQNEAQ (reference sequence). This CDR3 spans 15 amino acids.

V is TRBV7-9 and J is TRBJ2-7; a weak D match, TRBD2 (7 bases). Trimming shortened V by 5 bases and J by 9 bases, and 11 bases separated the two germline ends. The CDR3 totals 11 residues. Germline V gives CDR1 SEHNR, CDR2 FQNEAQ (reference sequence). CDR3 in DNA: TGTGCCAGCAGCGGACTAGGGGGGCAGTACTTC. Translating gives CASSGLGGQYF.

The chain uses TRBV5-1 and TRBJ1-2; 7 nucleotides agree with TRBD1. V lost 4 bases to trimming and J lost 2 bases; unmatched junction nucleotides: 5. Germline lookup yields CDR1 SGHRS and CDR2 YFSETQ. The CDR3 extends over 14 amino acids. DNA for the CDR3: TGCGCCAGCAGCCCGGGGACAGCAAACTATGGCTACACCTTC. Translated, it gives CASSPGTANYGYTF.

The chain joins TRBV5-6 to TRBJ1-1, with no clear D. Germline CDR1 reads SGHDT; CDR2 reads YYEEEE. V was clipped by 1 base and J by 8 bases, with 12 bases between them. The CDR3 is 13 residues long. The CDR3 sequence: CASSLRTVSEAFF. The CDR3 nucleotides are TGTGCCAGCAGCTTGCGTACAGTATCGGAAGCTTTCTTT.